This T cell receptor beta chain derives from a study of shared clonotypes between healthy human individuals. TCRdb's copy holds only in-frame clones and misses some; the assay was immunoSEQ multiplex PCR. The table lists 780,000 or so clones, 72% of them singletons. The germline gives CDR1 SGHTA, CDR2 FQGNSA. The CDR3 consists of 14 residues. With 2 bases removed from V and 4 bases from J, the gap between germline ends came to 11 bases. Study-wide points: Naive subsets, compared against memory subsets, generally had larger estimated richness values.

About this clone: Antigen: not known.

The clonotype was recovered from a woman younger than 45 in good health. The source material was memory CD4+ T cells sorted from blood. Subset given: CD45RA-negative fraction. This chain uses TRBV7-2 with TRBJ1-1; D is unresolved. The CDR3 is CASSLNRVATEAFF. As DNA, the CDR3 is TGTGCCAGCAGCTTAAATCGGGTGGCCACTGAAGCTTTCTTT.